Listed here are 30 T cell receptor beta chains from one sample, sequenced in a study of human T cells and chemical hapten exposure. Time point denoted: patch test 1, 2 weeks after DPC sensitization. Treatment indicated: therapeutic diphenylcyclopropenone sensitization with weekly scalp DPC. TCRdb reanalysed the RACE reads using MiXCR and keeps one entry per CDR3 protein. Among around 69,000 distinct CDR3 sequences listed, 7.5% to 10% were seen once. Here the sequenced sample was whole blood, taken in connection with sensitization to the hapten diphenylcyclopropenone (DPC). These receptors were collected from a woman aged 40 to 50 with alopecia areata. Some clones in this sample may be carry-over from other donors' samples.

This clonotype was observed many times. This chain connects TRBV7-9 to TRBJ1-2; D uncertain. Trimming cost V 2 bases and J 0 bases, with 10 bases left between them. CDR1 and CDR2 from the germline V gene are SEHNR and FQNEAQ (reference sequence). The CDR3 spans 15 residues. In DNA form, the CDR3 reads TGTGCCAGCAGCTTAAGTCTGAGGCCTAACTATGGCTACACCTTC. It codes for CASSLSLRPNYGYTF.

This clonotype appeared many times. The V and J genes are TRBV4-2 and TRBJ2-3; 10 bases align to TRBD2. Germline V gene data show CDR1 as LGHNA and CDR2 as YNFKEQ. V lost 6 bases, J lost 3 bases, and 3 bases stayed unmatched. The CDR3 runs 14 residues. CDR3 coding DNA: TGTGCCAGCAGTCGAGCGGGGGGGACAGATACGCAGTATTTT. As protein: CASSRAGGTDTQYF.

The CDR3 nucleotides read TGTGCCAGCAGTTTGAGAGGGACAGGGGAAGATACGCAGTATTTT. Amino acids: CASSLRGTGEDTQYF. This chain connects TRBV27 to TRBJ2-3; 10 nucleotides agree with TRBD1. The V gene's germline CDR1 is MNHEY and CDR2 SMNVEV (reference sequence). The CDR3 loop spans 15 amino acids. V was clipped by 3 bases and J by 5 bases; unmatched bases: 5.

CDR3 bases: TGTGCCAGCAGCTTAGAACTAGCGGGGGGGGAGACCCAGTACTTC. Residues: CASSLELAGGETQYF. J is TRBJ2-5 and V is TRBV7-6; 13 bases fit TRBD2. With V trimmed by 1 base and J by 5 bases, 1 base remained unmatched. The CDR3 covers 15 residues. Germline loops: CDR1 SGHVS, CDR2 FNYEAQ.

There are many counts of this clonotype. This chain connects TRBV20-1 to TRBJ1-5, with a tentative D call TRBD1 (5 bases). The CDR3 has 15 residues. V gave up 5 bases and J gave up 5 bases, with 19 bases separating them. Germline V gene lookup returns CDR1 DFQATT and CDR2 SNEGSKA (reference sequence). The CDR3 nucleotides read TGCAGTGCTCGACGCGGACGGGGCGATGATCAGCCCCAGCATTTT. It specifies CSARRGRGDDQPQHF.

This clonotype occurred many times. For the CDR3, the DNA is TGTGCCAGCAGCATGGGAGTCGTATATGGCTACACCTTC. Translation: CASSMGVVYGYTF. The chain is built from TRBV12-3 or TRBV12-4 and TRBJ1-2; D unresolved. With 6 bases removed from V and 5 bases from J, the gap between germline ends came to 13 bases. The CDR3 contains 13 residues.

This clonotype has at least ten counts. The genes are TRBV29-1 and TRBJ1-2; tentatively, D is TRBD1 (5 bases). CDR1 is SQVTM and CDR2 is ANQGSEA in the germline V gene. The CDR3 length is 14 residues. Trimming pared 4 bases from V and 3 bases from J, leaving 15 bases between. This CDR3 reads CSVVGSMGDYGYTF. DNA of the CDR3: TGCAGCGTTGTAGGGTCAATGGGGGACTATGGCTACACCTTC. The full variable domain, with the rest looked up from reference TRBV29-1 and TRBJ1-2, is SAVISQKPSRDICQRGTSLTIQCQVDSQVTMMFWYRQQPGQSLTLIATANQGSEATYESGFVIDKFPISRPNLTFSTLTVSNMSPEDSSIYLCSVVGSMGDYGYTFGSGTRLTVV.

This clonotype was picked up many times. The chain uses TRBV3-1 and TRBJ1-3; D is perhaps TRBD1 (5 bases). The germline V and J ends were trimmed by 4 bases and 4 bases, with 11 bases remaining between them. Germline V gives CDR1 LGHDT, CDR2 YNNKEL (reference sequence). The CDR3 runs to 14 residues. The CDR3 protein is CASSPRTLGNTIYF. The CDR3 nucleotides read TGTGCCAGCAGCCCCAGGACACTCGGAAACACCATATATTTT.

J is TRBJ2-7 and V is TRBV20-1; possibly TRBD1 for D (6 bases). The germline V gene encodes CDR1 DFQATT and CDR2 SNEGSKA (reference sequence). The CDR3 spans 13 residues. Trimming took 5 bases from V and 0 from J, leaving 11 bases between them. CDR3 nucleotides: TGCAGTGCTCGGACAGCCGCCTCCTACGAGCAGTACTTC. Residues: CSARTAASYEQYF.

This rearrangement joins TRBV21-1 to TRBJ2-5. TRBV21-1 counts as a pseudogene. The CDR3 spans 14 residues. For the CDR3, the DNA is TGTGCCAGCAGCCCGCGACGCAACCAAGAGACCCAGTACTTC. Amino acid sequence: CASSPRRNQETQYF.

This clonotype was counted many times. This chain uses TRBV19 with TRBJ2-2, with 8 positions matching TRBD1. Germline trimming cut 6 bases from V and 8 bases from J; bases unmatched to any gene: 11. CDR3 length: 15 residues. Germline assignment: CDR1 LNHDA and CDR2 SQIVND (reference sequence). CDR3 coding DNA: TGTGCCAGTAGCCCTCTCGGACAGGGTCCGGGGGAGCTGTTTTTT. Amino acids: CASSPLGQGPGELFF.

This clonotype was detected many times. V is TRBV7-2 and J is TRBJ1-2; 7 nucleotides match TRBD1. V lost 5 bases to trimming and J lost 1 base; unmatched junction nucleotides: 10. Germline lookup yields CDR1 SGHTA and CDR2 FQGNSA. The CDR3 has 16 residues. The DNA of the CDR3 is TGTGCCAGCAGCCCAACCGGACAGGCAATTAACTATGGCTACACCTTC. Protein product: CASSPTGQAINYGYTF. The full variable domain, completed using reference TRBV7-2 and TRBJ1-2, is GAGVSQSPSNKVTEKGKDVELRCDPISGHTALYWYRQSLGQGLEFLIYFQGNSAPDKSGLPSDRFSAERTGGSVSTLTIQRTQQEDSAVYLCASSPTGQAINYGYTFGSGTRLTVV.

This clonotype occurred many times. This chain links TRBV12-3 or TRBV12-4 with TRBJ1-1; weak D call: TRBD1 (5 bases). The length of the CDR3 is 17 residues. Between the trimmed V and J ends, which lost 3 bases and 0 bases, there was a span of 17 bases. CDR3 in DNA: TGTGCCAGCAGTTTGTCAGGTGCGGGACGGTTGAACACTGAAGCTTTCTTT. It is translated as CASSLSGAGRLNTEAFF.

This clonotype was seen only a few times. The chain is built from TRBV6-5 and TRBJ2-1, with 8 bases identical to TRBD1. In germline, CDR1 is MNHEY, CDR2 SVGAGI. J lost 7 bases, V lost 6 bases, and 5 bases had no gene match. This CDR3 has 13 residues. The chain's CDR3 is CASSRGRKNEQFF. CDR3 nucleotides: TGTGCCAGCAGCAGGGGGCGAAAAAATGAGCAGTTCTTC.

There are many counts of this clonotype. V and J are TRBV10-3 and TRBJ1-1; TRBD1 might be the D (6 bases). The CDR3 loop spans 14 amino acids. CDR1 is ENHRY and CDR2 is SYGVKD in the germline V gene. Trimming stripped 5 bases from V and 3 bases from J, with 13 bases between. The CDR3 region is CAISSGAVDTEAFF. DNA of the CDR3: TGTGCCATCAGTTCAGGGGCGGTGGACACTGAAGCTTTCTTT.

This clonotype turned up a few times. V is TRBV6-5 and J is TRBJ2-7, with D unclear. V lost 8 bases and J 0 bases, leaving 11 bases between the germline ends. The CDR3 is 13 residues long. Germline CDR1 reads MNHEY; CDR2 reads SVGAGI. The CDR3 sequence is CASGFDSSYEQYF. CDR3 nucleotide sequence: TGTGCCAGCGGGTTTGACTCCTCCTACGAGCAGTACTTC.

This clonotype was picked up many times. The rearrangement links TRBV6-2 or TRBV6-3 to TRBJ1-5, with a tentative D call TRBD1 (5 bases). Trimming cost V 4 bases and J 10 bases, with 14 bases left between them. Germline V gene sequence: CDR1 MNHEY, CDR2 SVGEGT. This CDR3 comprises 13 residues. CDR3 protein: CASSLVGTSPQHF. CDR3 nucleotides: TGTGCCAGCAGTTTGGTAGGGACCTCTCCCCAGCATTTT.

This clonotype was observed at least ten times. This chain links TRBV4-1 with TRBJ2-7; 9 bases map to TRBD1. Germline values: CDR1 MGHRA, CDR2 YSYEKL. V gave up 5 bases and J gave up 4 bases; unmatched junction bases: 9. The CDR3 is made up of 15 amino acids. The CDR3 DNA is TGCGCCAGCAGCTCTACAGGGGGCAGGGGGTACGAGCAGTACTTC. Its protein product is CASSSTGGRGYEQYF.

This clonotype was seen many times. The genes are TRBV6-2 or TRBV6-3 and TRBJ2-1; 15 bases line up with TRBD2. Looked up from germline, CDR1 is MNHEY and CDR2 is SVGEGT. This CDR3 region has 15 residues. V gave up 6 bases and J gave up 8 bases; unmatched junction bases: 5. The CDR3, as DNA: TGTGCCAGCAGAGTGGGACTAGCGGGGGGCGATGAGCAGTTCTTC. As protein: CASRVGLAGGDEQFF.

The table lists this clonotype with many counts. One junction end disagrees with the germline gene, perhaps due to a read error. The chain links TRBV27 to TRBJ2-1; 7 positions agree with TRBD1. The CDR3 runs to 16 residues. Per the germline V gene, CDR1 is MNHEY and CDR2 is SMNVEV (reference sequence). In DNA form, the CDR3 reads TGTGCCAGCAGTCTATCCGGGACAGAAAGTTTCAATGAGCAGTTCTTC. Translation gives CASSLSGTESFNEQFF.

This clonotype appeared many times. The genes are TRBV2 and TRBJ2-2; 9 nucleotides agree with TRBD1. The CDR3 is 14 residues long. With 7 bases clipped from V and 4 bases from J, the junction kept 4 bases outside the gene matches. Germline assignment: CDR1 SNHLY and CDR2 FYNNEI. The CDR3 spells CASKGTGPTGELFF. CDR3 sequence (DNA): TGTGCCAGCAAAGGGACAGGGCCCACCGGGGAGCTGTTTTTT.

In this sample, this clonotype turned up a few times. The genes are TRBV6-5 and TRBJ2-1; D ambiguous. The CDR3 totals 13 residues. Trimming took 6 bases from V and 4 from J, leaving 10 bases between them. Germline V gene sequence: CDR1 MNHEY, CDR2 SVGAGI. In DNA, the CDR3 is TGTGCCAGCAGCTCGACTGGATACAATGAGCAGTTCTTC. Translation gives CASSSTGYNEQFF.

The gene calls are TRBV4-1 and TRBJ1-4, with D perhaps TRBD1 (6 bases). The CDR3 loop spans 16 amino acids. The germline gives CDR1 MGHRA, CDR2 YSYEKL. V gave up 3 bases and J gave up 6 bases, with 17 bases separating them. CDR3 amino acids: CASSQAEAGVYEKLFF. The CDR3 DNA reads as TGCGCCAGCAGCCAGGCGGAGGCAGGGGTGTATGAAAAACTGTTTTTT.

This clonotype came up many times. This rearrangement joins TRBV20-1 to TRBJ2-3; 11 bases line up with TRBD2. CDR1 DFQATT and CDR2 SNEGSKA come from the germline V gene (reference sequence). V shed 7 bases, J shed 1 base, and the junction held 13 bases outside the gene matches. The CDR3 runs 17 residues. CDR3 protein: CSGLPGLAVDGTDTQYF. The CDR3, as DNA: TGCAGTGGCCTCCCGGGACTAGCGGTCGATGGCACAGATACGCAGTATTTT.

Ten or more counts support this clonotype. The chain recombines TRBV6-2 or TRBV6-3 with TRBJ1-5; possible D gene TRBD1, 5 bases. The V end was cut by 6 bases, the J end by 4 bases, with 10 bases between. The CDR3 runs 13 residues. Germline V lookup: CDR1 MNHEY, CDR2 SVGEGT. The CDR3 region is CASSAGLNQPQHF. The CDR3 nucleotides read TGTGCCAGCAGCGCAGGGTTAAATCAGCCCCAGCATTTT.

In this sample, this clonotype turned up many times. The V call is TRBV20-1, the J call TRBJ2-7, with a weak D call TRBD1 (5 bases). The length of the CDR3 is 13 residues. Trimming left V 5 bases short and J 5 bases short, with 16 bases between. Germline CDR1 reads DFQATT; CDR2 reads SNEGSKA (reference sequence). The CDR3 here is CSAAPNRGDEQYF. DNA of the CDR3: TGCAGTGCTGCGCCTAATAGGGGCGACGAGCAGTACTTC.

The sample holds many counts of this clonotype. The rearrangement links TRBV7-8 to TRBJ2-1; D is perhaps TRBD2 (5 bases). The germline gives CDR1 SGHVS, CDR2 FQNEAQ. V was trimmed by 7 bases and J by 0 bases, leaving 19 bases between them. The length of the CDR3 is 17 residues. CDR3 in DNA: TGTGCCAGCACCCTCCAGCGGACCAGGAGCTCCTACAATGAGCAGTTCTTC. Protein sequence: CASTLQRTRSSYNEQFF.

This clonotype was recorded at least ten times. V usage is TRBV20-1 and J usage is TRBJ1-1; D gene unclear. This CDR3 has 11 residues. CDR1 is DFQATT, CDR2 SNEGSKA, per germline (reference sequence). Trimming removed 3 bases from V and 10 bases from J, with 12 bases in between. The CDR3 DNA is TGCAGTGCTAGCGGGAGTCTCCTAGCTTTCTTT. This encodes CSASGSLLAFF.

In this sample, this clonotype turned up a few times. At one end the junction does not follow the germline gene, possibly because of a read error. V gene TRBV7-2 combines with J gene TRBJ2-1; D unclear. The germline gives CDR1 SGHTA, CDR2 FQGNSA. The CDR3 has 11 amino acids. CDR3 loop: CASSLGLRHLF. The CDR3 DNA reads TGTGCCAGCAGCTTAGGTCTGAGGCACCTCTTC. Complete variable domain (other parts from reference TRBV7-2 and TRBJ2-1): GAGVSQSPSNKVTEKGKDVELRCDPISGHTALYWYRQSLGQGLEFLIYFQGNSAPDKSGLPSDRFSAERTGGSVSTLTIQRTQQEDSAVYLCASSLGLRHLFGPGTRLTVL.

This clonotype was found many times. The chain carries TRBV28 and TRBJ2-1; D call uncertain. Trimming took off 7 bases at V and 9 bases at J, with 22 bases between the two ends. This CDR3 region has 15 residues. Germline CDR1 and CDR2: MDHEN and SYDVKM. The CDR3 here is CASTIGTLPVGEQFF. The CDR3 nucleotides read TGTGCCAGCACTATCGGAACTCTCCCGGTCGGTGAGCAGTTCTTC.